This TCR beta chain originates from a study of T-cell memory formation after mild COVID-19. Findings and limits, study-wide: Pre-infection memory carried some responding clones, suggesting that cross-reactive memory joined.

Constant-segment primers and 5'RACE yielded cDNA libraries for TCR alpha and TCR beta, each carrying sample barcodes and UMIs. TCRdb used MiXCR to reprocess the 5' RACE reads, holding one entry per CDR3 protein. The table shows 360,000 or so distinct CDR3 sequences, with 28% occurring only once. CDR3 length equals 12 residues. Trimming took off 4 bases at V and 4 bases at J, with 7 bases between the two ends. At least ten counts were recorded for this clonotype. Its antigen remains unknown. The gene calls are TRBV12-3 or TRBV12-4 and TRBJ1-2; tentatively, D is TRBD1 (6 bases). This sequence was found in an adult woman who had mild COVID-19 (a few samples of this study predate the infection). Cell type and time point are not known. Sequenced sample: PBMCs or a T cell subset sorted from them (not recorded which). For the CDR3, the DNA is TGTGCCAGCAGTTCGACAGGCTATGGCTACACCTTC. The encoded protein is CASSSTGYGYTF.